The next 9 T cell receptor beta chains were all read from a single sample in a study of blood T cell repertoires in COVID-19. The method was immunoSEQ multiplex PCR; TCRdb's version includes in-frame clones alone and lacks a portion of them. The sample has about 68,000 clones; around four fifths are singletons. The sequencing sample was made of peripheral blood. The receptors stem from a woman between 50 and 59 years old with acute or convalescent COVID-19.

V is TRBV5-6 and J is TRBJ1-1; D unclear. Looked up from germline, CDR1 is SGHDT and CDR2 is YYEEEE. The V and J ends lost 0 bases and 4 bases respectively, with 16 bases between them. The CDR3 is made up of 16 amino acids. The CDR3 DNA sequence: TGTGCCAGCAGCTTGGTCAGCGCTAACGTAGGCACTGAAGCTTTCTTT. Translating gives CASSLVSANVGTEAFF.

The chain couples TRBV27 to TRBJ2-7, with D perhaps matching TRBD1 (5 bases). Per the germline V gene, CDR1 is MNHEY and CDR2 is SMNVEV (reference sequence). The CDR3 spans 13 residues. Trimming shortened V by 5 bases and J by 3 bases, and 11 bases separated the two germline ends. As DNA, the CDR3 is TGTGCCAGCAGTGGGGCCCTTTTCTACGAGCAGTACTTC. Protein product: CASSGALFYEQYF.

The chain uses TRBV29-1 and TRBJ2-5; 12 bases are shared with TRBD2. Germline-derived CDR1 and CDR2 are SQVTM and ANQGSEA. This CDR3 comprises 14 residues. The trim removed 7 bases at V and 5 bases at J, leaving 8 bases unmatched. The CDR3 here is CSGMLAGGGETQYF. The DNA of the CDR3 is TGCAGCGGGATGCTAGCGGGAGGGGGGGAGACCCAGTACTTC.

The rearrangement uses TRBV9 and TRBJ2-7; 11 bases align to TRBD1. CDR1 and CDR2 from the germline V gene are SGDLS and YYNGEE. After removal of 9 bases from V and 3 bases from J, the junction contained 26 bases not matched to a gene. The CDR3 contains 20 residues. CDR3 nucleotide sequence: TGTGCCACCCTCCTGGACAGGGGGCGGGGGGAGAGAAAGCGGGACTACGAGCAGTACTTC. This codes for CATLLDRGRGERKRDYEQYF.

CDR3 loop: CASQTGNRDTEAFF. CDR3 coding DNA: TGTGCCAGCCAGACAGGGAATAGGGACACTGAAGCTTTCTTT. V and J are TRBV2 and TRBJ1-1; the match to TRBD1 covers 7 bases. V was clipped by 8 bases and J by 3 bases; unmatched bases: 9. There are 14 residues in the CDR3. CDR1 and CDR2 (germline): SNHLY, FYNNEI.

The chain links TRBV30 to TRBJ2-2; tentative D call: TRBD1 (6 bases). This CDR3 has 13 residues. Trimming removed 2 bases from V and 7 bases from J, with 11 bases in between. The germline gives CDR1 GTSNPN, CDR2 SVGIG (reference sequence). CDR3 loop: CAWSIQGGGELFF. CDR3 in DNA: TGTGCCTGGAGTATACAGGGCGGCGGGGAGCTGTTTTTT.

V usage is TRBV2 and J usage is TRBJ1-1; 9 bases match TRBD1. The CDR3 spans 14 residues. The V gene end was trimmed by 7 bases and the J gene end by 3 bases; junction bases not matched to a gene: 6. Germline CDR1 SNHLY, CDR2 FYNNEI. The DNA for the CDR3 is TGTGCCAGCAATAGGGACAGGGCTGACACTGAAGCTTTCTTT. This gives the protein CASNRDRADTEAFF. Combining the CDR3 with reference TRBV2 and TRBJ1-1 gives the whole variable domain EPEVTQTPSHQVTQMGQEVILRCVPISNHLYFYWYRQILGQKVEFLVSFYNNEISEKSEIFDDQFSVERPDGSNFTLKIRSTKLEDSAMYFCASNRDRADTEAFFGQGTRLTVV.

This clone was counted many times. The sample carries other DNA sequences with the same CDR3. The chain links TRBV4-2 to TRBJ2-1, with TRBD2 identical over 8 bases. Germline V lookup: CDR1 LGHNA, CDR2 YNFKEQ. The CDR3 sequence is 15 residues long. After removal of 0 bases from V and 3 bases from J, the junction contained 1 base not matched to a gene. This CDR3 is CASSQETSGYNEQFF. DNA of the CDR3: TGTGCCAGCAGCCAAGAAACTAGCGGCTACAATGAGCAGTTCTTC.

The V call is TRBV2, the J call TRBJ2-3, with 8 bases identical to TRBD2. Trimming took 5 bases from V and 3 from J; bases not matched to a gene: 4. CDR3 length: 14 residues. Germline-derived CDR1 and CDR2 are SNHLY and FYNNEI. The CDR3 DNA sequence: TGTGCCAGCAGTCGTAGCGGGGTGACAGATACGCAGTATTTT. Residues: CASSRSGVTDTQYF.